This entry features one T cell receptor beta chain sequence. This sample stems from a study of T-cell memory formation after mild COVID-19. Germline V lookup: CDR1 SGHVS, CDR2 FQNEAQ. CDR3 length equals 16 residues. V was shortened by 4 bases and J by 1 base, with 15 bases between the two germline ends. TCRdb processed the 5' RACE reads anew with MiXCR; each CDR3 protein has one entry. The sample yields over 150,000 distinct CDR3 sequences, approximately 18% seen once. The sequenced material came from PBMCs or a T cell subset sorted from them (not recorded which). This chain connects TRBV7-8 to TRBJ2-3; D perhaps matches TRBD2 (6 bases). This clonotype originated in a man between 18 and 29 years old who had mild COVID-19 (a few samples of this study predate the infection). Cell type and time point are not known. DNA of the CDR3: TGTGCCAGCAGCTCCCGACTTGGAGGGGGCACAGATACGCAGTATTTT. This codes for CASSSRLGGGTDTQYF.